This T cell receptor beta chain was captured by sequencing in a study of T cell responses to AZD1222 COVID-19 vaccine. TCRdb's table, derived via immunoSEQ multiplex PCR, lists solely in-frame clones and lacks some. The sample shows 90,000 to 100,000 clones, about 85% of them seen only once. After removal of 3 bases from V and 0 bases from J, the junction contained 14 bases not matched to a gene. Germline CDR1 and CDR2: KGHSH and LQKENI. The CDR3 has 20 amino acids. This receptor was taken from an adult who received the AZD1222 COVID-19 vaccine. The sample in question was peripheral blood, obtained 28 days after the second AZD1222 dose. The V call is TRBV18, the J call TRBJ1-6; 7 nucleotides match TRBD1. The CDR3 loop is CASSPLAWLRDSSYNSPLHF. The DNA of the CDR3 is TGTGCCAGCTCACCCTTGGCCTGGCTCCGGGACAGCTCCTATAATTCACCCCTCCACTTT.